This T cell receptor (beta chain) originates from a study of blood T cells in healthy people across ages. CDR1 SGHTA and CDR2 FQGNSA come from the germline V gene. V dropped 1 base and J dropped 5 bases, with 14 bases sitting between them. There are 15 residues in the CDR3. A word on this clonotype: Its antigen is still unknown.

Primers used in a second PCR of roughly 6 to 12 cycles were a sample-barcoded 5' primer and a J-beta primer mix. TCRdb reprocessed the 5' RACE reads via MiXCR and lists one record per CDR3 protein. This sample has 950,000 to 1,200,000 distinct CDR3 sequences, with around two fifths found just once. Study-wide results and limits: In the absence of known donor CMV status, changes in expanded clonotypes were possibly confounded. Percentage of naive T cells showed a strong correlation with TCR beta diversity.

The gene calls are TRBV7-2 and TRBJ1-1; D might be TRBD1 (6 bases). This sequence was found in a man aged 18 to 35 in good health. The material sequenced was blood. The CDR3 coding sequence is TGTGCCAGCAGCTTAGGTAACAGGGTCGATACTGAAGCTTTCTTT. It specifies CASSLGNRVDTEAFF.